The sequence of this T cell receptor (beta chain) was determined in a study of cytomegalovirus exposure and HLA in healthy donors. The CDR3 runs 12 residues. Looked up from germline, CDR1 is GTSNPN and CDR2 is SVGIG (reference sequence). Losses at the gene ends were 3 bases for V and 9 bases for J; bases not matched to a gene: 5. It was with 60 Vbeta and 13 Jbeta primers that the PCR ran. The assay was immunoSEQ multiplex PCR, and TCRdb's table has in-frame clones only and misses some. The sample gives 120,000 or so clones, 75% to 90% of which show up once; 7.5% to 9% is in the top ten. The specimen was PBMCs. The TCR originated in a female donor in good health and CMV-seropositive. The chain is built from TRBV30 and TRBJ2-1, with TRBD1 identical over 7 bases. The CDR3 loop reads CAWRRQGPEQFF. Here the CDR3 DNA reads TGTGCCTGGAGACGACAGGGTCCTGAGCAGTTCTTC.